Below are 28 T cell receptor beta chains sequenced from a single sample in a study of monozygotic twins with inflammatory bowel disease. One entry per CDR3 protein, without DNA, is what TCRdb gives after re-calling the 5' RACE reads. Its table lists 150,000 to 200,000 distinct CDR3 sequences. The specimen was blood. Source of these receptors: a human donor with ulcerative colitis or Crohn's disease, or a healthy co-twin of an affected twin (not recorded which).

V is TRBV7-2 and J is TRBJ2-7; TCRdb's D call, TRBD2, is unchecked because there is no DNA. CDR1 is SGHTA, CDR2 FQGNSA, per germline. The CDR3 has 14 residues. The CDR3 is CASSFGAGVSEQYF. The entire variable domain, with the rest obtained from reference TRBV7-2 and TRBJ2-7, is as follows: GAGVSQSPSNKVTEKGKDVELRCDPISGHTALYWYRQSLGQGLEFLIYFQGNSAPDKSGLPSDRFSAERTGGSVSTLTIQRTQQEDSAVYLCASSFGAGVSEQYFGPGTRLTVT.

J is TRBJ2-7 and V is TRBV5-1; TCRdb's D call of TRBD1 is untestable without DNA. Germline V gene sequence: CDR1 SGHRS, CDR2 YFSETQ. The CDR3 runs 16 residues. CDR3: CASSPNRGQVAYEQYF.

The chain combines TRBV4-1 with TRBJ1-6; the TCRdb D gene call, TRBD1, has no DNA to confirm it. The CDR3 extends over 17 amino acids. Germline lookup yields CDR1 MGHRA and CDR2 YSYEKL. CDR3: CASSQGNRLQGHSPLHF.

This sequence joins TRBV9 and TRBJ2-2. CDR1 and CDR2 from the germline V gene are SGDLS and YYNGEE. The CDR3 runs to 14 residues. The CDR3 loop reads CASSGVVGTGELFF.

The rearrangement uses TRBV5-1 and TRBJ2-3; no DNA is available, so the TRBD1 call from TCRdb remains unchecked. CDR3 size: 12 residues. Germline V gene sequence: CDR1 SGHRS, CDR2 YFSETQ. The CDR3 spells CASSSRGDTQYF. The full variable domain, rest sourced from reference TRBV5-1 and TRBJ2-3, is KAGVTQTPRYLIKTRGQQVTLSCSPISGHRSVSWYQQTPGQGLQFLFEYFSETQRNKGNFPGRFSGRQFSNSRSEMNVSTLELGDSALYLCASSSRGDTQYFGPGTRLTVL.

The J gene is TRBJ2-7, the V gene TRBV30; the D call from TCRdb, TRBD1, cannot be confirmed without DNA. This CDR3 has 14 residues. From germline, CDR1 is GTSNPN and CDR2 SVGIG (reference sequence). This chain's CDR3 is CAFYSGSYSYEQYF.

The genes are TRBV7-2 and TRBJ2-7; absent DNA, TCRdb's TRBD2 call cannot be checked. Germline V gives CDR1 SGHTA, CDR2 FQGNSA. CDR3 length: 16 residues. The CDR3 sequence: CASSLGLAGGVFEQYF.

The gene calls are TRBV5-1 and TRBJ2-5. Germline lookup yields CDR1 SGHRS and CDR2 YFSETQ. This CDR3 has 12 amino acids. This CDR3 reads CASSLESGTQYF.

The genes are TRBV20-1 and TRBJ1-2; no DNA is available, so the TRBD1 call from TCRdb remains unchecked. Germline CDR1 and CDR2: DFQATT and SNEGSKA (reference sequence). The CDR3 contains 13 residues. This chain's CDR3 is CSARVRDRGGYTF.

V and J are TRBV5-5 and TRBJ1-1. Germline CDR1 reads SGHKS; CDR2 reads YYEKEE (reference sequence). CDR3 length: 14 residues. The CDR3 sequence is CASSFSEGITEAFF.

CDR3 residues: CAISASGGGIGKLFF. V gene TRBV10-3 combines with J gene TRBJ1-4. CDR3 length: 15 amino acids. Germline CDR1 ENHRY, CDR2 SYGVKD.

V usage is TRBV25-1 and J usage is TRBJ1-4. The CDR3 extends over 13 amino acids. Per germline, CDR1 MGHDK and CDR2 SYGVNS. The CDR3 sequence: CAASDRLHEKLFF.

The rearrangement joins TRBV4-1 to TRBJ2-3; absent DNA, TCRdb's TRBD1 call cannot be checked. The CDR3 runs to 17 residues. Germline CDR1 and CDR2: MGHRA and YSYEKL. The CDR3 region is CASSQQWTGSATDTQYF.

The CDR3 reads CASSLPGADTQYF. V and J are TRBV5-5 and TRBJ2-3; TCRdb selects TRBD1, and the lack of DNA leaves this call unchecked. Germline lookup yields CDR1 SGHKS and CDR2 YYEKEE (reference sequence). The CDR3 contains 13 residues.

The CDR3 protein is CSVELAGETQYF. The chain employs TRBV29-1 and TRBJ2-5; as DNA is missing, the TRBD2 call by TCRdb cannot be tested. The CDR3 totals 12 residues. Germline V gives CDR1 SQVTM, CDR2 ANQGSEA.

V and J are TRBV6-2 or TRBV6-3 and TRBJ2-4. The germline V gene encodes CDR1 MNHEY and CDR2 SVGEGT. There are 16 residues in the CDR3. CDR3 residues: CASSYSPGLAKNIQYF.

The V and J genes are TRBV5-1 and TRBJ2-7. The CDR3 is 12 amino acids. Germline V gives CDR1 SGHRS, CDR2 YFSETQ. The CDR3: CASSSHSYEQYF.

This chain uses TRBV7-2 with TRBJ1-5; no DNA is available, so the TRBD1 call from TCRdb remains unchecked. This CDR3 comprises 17 residues. Germline CDR1 and CDR2: SGHTA and FQGNSA. This CDR3 is CASSLVSVPTRNQPQHF.

The chain links TRBV27 to TRBJ2-5; TCRdb's D call of TRBD2 is untestable without DNA. The CDR3 length is 15 residues. Germline values: CDR1 MNHEY, CDR2 SMNVEV (reference sequence). The CDR3 is CASSLGPRKEETQYF.

V gene TRBV5-4 combines with J gene TRBJ2-3; TCRdb gives TRBD2 as the D gene, but with no DNA this cannot be confirmed. CDR1 is SGHNT, CDR2 YYREEE, per germline (reference sequence). The CDR3 extends over 14 amino acids. CDR3 residues: CAAQTGLNTDTQYF.

The rearrangement joins TRBV7-9 to TRBJ2-2. Germline CDR1 is SEHNR and CDR2 is FQNEAQ (reference sequence). This CDR3 region has 12 residues. CDR3: CASSLDTGELFF.

V gene TRBV7-9 combines with J gene TRBJ2-4; the TRBD1 assignment by TCRdb is unverifiable without DNA. The V gene's germline CDR1 is SEHNR and CDR2 FQNEAQ (reference sequence). The CDR3 consists of 16 residues. CDR3 amino acids: CASSPPGGERKNIQYF.

This chain links TRBV5-1 with TRBJ2-3; the D gene TCRdb calls, TRBD2, cannot be checked with no DNA. Per the germline V gene, CDR1 is SGHRS and CDR2 is YFSETQ. The CDR3 contains 16 residues. CDR3 protein: CASRLTSGSPTDTQYF.

The rearrangement joins TRBV7-9 to TRBJ2-7; TCRdb calls TRBD2, which cannot be checked without DNA. This CDR3 has 12 amino acids. Germline CDR1 and CDR2: SEHNR and FQNEAQ (reference sequence). The CDR3 sequence is CASSPGLWEQYF.

The chain is built from TRBV20-1 and TRBJ2-7; TCRdb selects TRBD1, and the lack of DNA leaves this call unchecked. This CDR3 region has 15 residues. Germline-derived CDR1 and CDR2 are DFQATT and SNEGSKA (reference sequence). CDR3 protein: CSARDPGAVSYEQYF.

This chain links TRBV7-2 with TRBJ1-2; without DNA, the TCRdb call of TRBD1 cannot be checked. Looked up from germline, CDR1 is SGHTA and CDR2 is FQGNSA. This CDR3 has 15 residues. CDR3 sequence: CASSRSGQANYGYTF.

The chain links TRBV27 to TRBJ2-7; as DNA is missing, the TRBD1 call by TCRdb cannot be tested. CDR1 and CDR2 from the germline V gene are MNHEY and SMNVEV (reference sequence). The CDR3 sequence is 16 residues long. CDR3 region: CASSWDRGRIFYEQYF.

The rearrangement joins TRBV7-2 to TRBJ1-4; TCRdb's D gene call, TRBD1, goes unchecked for lack of DNA. This CDR3 contains 17 residues. From germline, CDR1 is SGHTA and CDR2 FQGNSA. CDR3 sequence reads: CASSPLGPGLVNEKLFF.